This T cell receptor (beta chain) was sequenced in a study of shared clonotypes between healthy human individuals. Healthy HIV-negative adults with no recent acute infections or vaccinations were recruited as donors. CDR1 SEHNR and CDR2 FQNEAQ come from the germline V gene (reference sequence). V lost 3 bases and J lost 9, with 12 bases in between. The CDR3 covers 13 residues. Ten immunoSEQ deep assay plates were used to sequence the DNA of unsorted PBMCs. The repertoire was sequenced with immunoSEQ multiplex PCR; TCRdb's copy has only in-frame clones and lacks some. The sample contains 450,000 to 500,000 clones, approximately 82% of which appear only once. A single count supports this clone.

Sequencing was carried out using PBMCs. The receptor was derived from a middle-aged woman in good health. Some clones in this sample may be carry-over from other donors' samples. V is TRBV7-9 and J is TRBJ1-5; D remains unclear. The CDR3 nucleotides read TGTGCCAGCAGCTTTCCCGGATCTGGGCCCCAGCATTTT. It encodes CASSFPGSGPQHF.